This T cell receptor (beta chain) was captured by sequencing in a study of neoadjuvant nivolumab and ipilimumab in lung cancer (TCRdb year 2020). Study-level background: Nivolumab was administered intravenously at 3 mg/kg on days 1, 15 and 29, and in the combination arm ipilimumab 1 mg/kg was added on day 1 only. Of the 45 or so patients with operable NSCLC treated in the trial, approximately 23 were randomized to nivolumab monotherapy and 21 to nivolumab plus ipilimumab. TCR repertoires were compared between pretherapy (baseline) peripheral blood and tumors resected at surgery after neoadjuvant immune checkpoint blockade. Seven patients had matched pretherapy and resected tumor pairs analyzed, with four treated with nivolumab and three with nivolumab plus ipilimumab. The major pathologic response (MPR) rate in the intention-to-treat population in each study arm was designated as the primary trial endpoint. What the work shows at the level of the full study, not this receptor alone: No significant correlation was found between TCR clonality and pathologic tumor regression, and only a single major-pathologic-response sample was available for the analysis of TCR clonality versus pathologic tumor regression. TCR sequencing was performed in a small number of samples. From pretherapy to surgery, increases in tumor T-cell richness and clonality were observed in three of three dual-therapy tumors but in only two of four nivolumab-treated tumors. Resected tumors had greater TCR richness and clonality than tumor-adjacent uninvolved lung, and increases were observed in more dual-therapy-treated tumors. TCR richness in pretherapy blood showed a positive correlation with richness in tumors resected after neoadjuvant therapy (Spearman R of about 0.82).

Per the publication, the time point label means: at surgical resection after neoadjuvant nivolumab +/- ipilimumab. The samples were taken from NEOSTAR, a phase 2 randomized trial in operable NSCLC that tested neoadjuvant nivolumab or nivolumab plus ipilimumab, followed by surgery. About this clone: Its recognized antigen is unknown. No much larger clone is present one base from it, and per-base qualities are unavailable.

Preparation of the library involved the immunoSEQ multiplex PCR assay. The authors' analysis ran thus. Repertoires were summarized by richness and clonality, and significantly expanded and contracted clones were identified between pre- and post-therapy samples. TCRdb took this table from immuneACCESS and kept in-frame rearrangements with V and J called. Such tables lack part of the clones; where checked against another copy, unresolved V genes explain under half of the gap, and the rest is unexplained. That table supplies the V and J calls and clone size; D and trimming were determined from the DNA. This sample holds 6,500 to 8,500 clones; around 77% were observed only once. The top ten hold 3.5% to 4.5% of the sample. The sequenced sample was tumor tissue, obtained after neoadjuvant nivolumab, alone or with ipilimumab, at or shortly before surgery. The sequence was collected from an adult with non-small cell lung cancer.

The DNA sequence follows: TGTGCCAGCAGGGGTTCGAGGGGGTCAGCCTATGGCTACACCTTC. This sequence encodes CASRGSRGSAYGYTF. The sequence links TRBV9 to TRBJ1-2; the D gene is perhaps TRBD1, from 6 matching bases. The CDR3 runs 15 residues from the cysteine to the phenylalanine. The only DNA kept is the CDR3, 45 bases in frame from the first base. V loses 5 bases, J loses 4 bases, and the germline ends lie 18 bases apart. As encoded in the germline V gene, CDR1 is SGDLS while CDR2 is YYNGEE.